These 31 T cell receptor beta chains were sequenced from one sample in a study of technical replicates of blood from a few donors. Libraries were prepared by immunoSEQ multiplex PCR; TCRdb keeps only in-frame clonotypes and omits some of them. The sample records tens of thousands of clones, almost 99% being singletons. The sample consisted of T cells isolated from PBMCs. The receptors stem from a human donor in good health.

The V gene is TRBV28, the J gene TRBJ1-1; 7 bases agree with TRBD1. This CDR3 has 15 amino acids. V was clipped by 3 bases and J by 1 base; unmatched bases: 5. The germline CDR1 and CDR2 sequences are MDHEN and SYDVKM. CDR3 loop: CASSLTGSGNTEAFF. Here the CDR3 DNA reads TGTGCCAGCAGTTTGACAGGGAGTGGGAACACTGAAGCTTTCTTT.

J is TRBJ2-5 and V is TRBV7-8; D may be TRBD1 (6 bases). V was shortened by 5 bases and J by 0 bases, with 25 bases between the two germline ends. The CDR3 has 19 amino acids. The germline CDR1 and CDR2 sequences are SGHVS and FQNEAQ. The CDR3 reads CASSPYGQWVGGNQETQYF. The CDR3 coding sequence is TGTGCCAGCAGCCCCTACGGCCAGTGGGTAGGGGGAAACCAAGAGACCCAGTACTTC.

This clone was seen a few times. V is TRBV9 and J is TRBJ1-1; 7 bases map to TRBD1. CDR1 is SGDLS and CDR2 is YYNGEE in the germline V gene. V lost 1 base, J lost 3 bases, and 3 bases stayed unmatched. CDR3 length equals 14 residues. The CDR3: CASSVSQGHTEAFF. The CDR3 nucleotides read TGTGCCAGCAGCGTATCACAGGGGCACACTGAAGCTTTCTTT. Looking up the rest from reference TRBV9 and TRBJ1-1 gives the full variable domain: DSGVTQTPKHLITATGQRVTLRCSPRSGDLSVYWYQQSLDQGLQFLIQYYNGEERAKGNILERFSAQQFPDLHSELNLSSLELGDSALYFCASSVSQGHTEAFFGQGTRLTVV.

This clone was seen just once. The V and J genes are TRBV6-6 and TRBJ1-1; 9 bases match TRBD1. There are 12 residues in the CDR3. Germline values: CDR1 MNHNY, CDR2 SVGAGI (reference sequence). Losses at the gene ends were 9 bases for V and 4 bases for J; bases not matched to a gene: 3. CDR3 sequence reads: CASQQGATEAFF. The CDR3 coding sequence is TGTGCCAGTCAACAGGGGGCCACTGAAGCTTTCTTT.

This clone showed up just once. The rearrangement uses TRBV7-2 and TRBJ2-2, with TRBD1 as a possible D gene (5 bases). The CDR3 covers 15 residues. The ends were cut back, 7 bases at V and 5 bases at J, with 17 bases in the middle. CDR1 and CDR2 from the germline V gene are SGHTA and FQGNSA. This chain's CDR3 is CASTSRAKGTGELFF. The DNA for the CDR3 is TGTGCCAGCACCTCTCGGGCCAAGGGGACCGGGGAGCTGTTTTTT.

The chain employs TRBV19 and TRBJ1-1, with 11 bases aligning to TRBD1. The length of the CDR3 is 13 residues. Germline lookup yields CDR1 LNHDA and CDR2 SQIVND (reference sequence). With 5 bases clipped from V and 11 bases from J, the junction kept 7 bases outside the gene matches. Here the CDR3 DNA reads TGTGCCAGTAGTCCCGGGACAGGGGGGGACGCTTTCTTT. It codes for CASSPGTGGDAFF. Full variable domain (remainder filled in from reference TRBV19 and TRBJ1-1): DGGITQSPKYLFRKEGQNVTLSCEQNLNHDAMYWYRQDPGQGLRLIYYSQIVNDFQKGDIAEGYSVSREKKESFPLTVTSAQKNPTAFYLCASSPGTGGDAFFGQGTRLTVV.

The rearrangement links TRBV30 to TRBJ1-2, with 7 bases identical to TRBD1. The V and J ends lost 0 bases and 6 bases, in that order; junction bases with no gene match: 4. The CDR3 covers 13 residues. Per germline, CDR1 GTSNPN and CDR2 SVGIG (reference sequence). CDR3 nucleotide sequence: TGTGCCTGGAGTGTAGGTCAGGGGGATGGCTACACCTTC. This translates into CAWSVGQGDGYTF.

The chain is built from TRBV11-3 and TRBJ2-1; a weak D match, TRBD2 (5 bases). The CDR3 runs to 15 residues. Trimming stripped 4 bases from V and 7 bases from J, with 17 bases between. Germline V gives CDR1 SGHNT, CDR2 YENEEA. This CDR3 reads CASSSLRGAVNEQFF. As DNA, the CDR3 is TGTGCCAGCAGCTCCCTTCGGGGAGCAGTAAATGAGCAGTTCTTC.

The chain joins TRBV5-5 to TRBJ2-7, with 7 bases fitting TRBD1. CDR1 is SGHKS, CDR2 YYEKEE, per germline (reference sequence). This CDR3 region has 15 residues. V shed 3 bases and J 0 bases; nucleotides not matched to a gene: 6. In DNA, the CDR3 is TGTGCCAGCAGCTCTGGGACAGCCTCCTCCTACGAGCAGTACTTC. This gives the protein CASSSGTASSYEQYF.

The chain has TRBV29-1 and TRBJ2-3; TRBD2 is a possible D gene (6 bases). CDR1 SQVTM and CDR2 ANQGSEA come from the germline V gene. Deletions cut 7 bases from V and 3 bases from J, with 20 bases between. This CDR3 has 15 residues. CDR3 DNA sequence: TGCAGCGCTCAACCGGGACTGCAGTATACAGATACGCAGTATTTT. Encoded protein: CSAQPGLQYTDTQYF.

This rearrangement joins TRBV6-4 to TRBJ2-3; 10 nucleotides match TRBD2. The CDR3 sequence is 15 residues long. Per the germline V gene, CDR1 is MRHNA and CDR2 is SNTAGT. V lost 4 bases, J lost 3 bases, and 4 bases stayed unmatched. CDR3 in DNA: TGTGCCAGCAGTGTACTAGCGGGACTTACAGATACGCAGTATTTT. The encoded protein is CASSVLAGLTDTQYF.

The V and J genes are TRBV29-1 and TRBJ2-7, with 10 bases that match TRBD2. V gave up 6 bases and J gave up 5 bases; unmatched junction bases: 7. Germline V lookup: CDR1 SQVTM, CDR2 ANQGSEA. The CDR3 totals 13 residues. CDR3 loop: CSVSGTSVDEQYF. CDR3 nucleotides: TGCAGCGTCTCCGGGACTAGCGTCGACGAGCAGTACTTC.

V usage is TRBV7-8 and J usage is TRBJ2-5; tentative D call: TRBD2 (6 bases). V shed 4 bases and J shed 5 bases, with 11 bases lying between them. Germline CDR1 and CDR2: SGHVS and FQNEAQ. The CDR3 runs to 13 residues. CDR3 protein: CASSWGLGETQYF. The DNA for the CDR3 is TGTGCCAGCAGCTGGGGACTTGGGGAGACCCAGTACTTC.

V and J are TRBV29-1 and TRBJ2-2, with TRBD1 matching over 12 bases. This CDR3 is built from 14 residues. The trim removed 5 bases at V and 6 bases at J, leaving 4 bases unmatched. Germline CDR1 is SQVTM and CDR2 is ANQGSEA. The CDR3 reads CSVPRDRGPGELFF. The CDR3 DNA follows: TGCAGCGTTCCCCGGGACAGGGGGCCCGGGGAGCTGTTTTTT.

CDR3 DNA sequence: TGTGCCAGCAAAATATATGGAGCGGGAGCCCCCCATGAGCAGTTCTTC. Its translation: CASKIYGAGAPHEQFF. The chain has TRBV2 and TRBJ2-1; 8 bases match TRBD2. The CDR3 length is 16 residues. Trimming removed 7 bases from V and 8 bases from J; junction bases left unmatched: 16. The V gene's germline CDR1 is SNHLY and CDR2 FYNNEI.

The CDR3 bases are TGTGCCAGCAGCTTAACTTTGGGACAGGGGTACGAGCAGTACTTC. This gives the protein CASSLTLGQGYEQYF. The chain links TRBV5-6 to TRBJ2-7; 10 bases fit TRBD1. The V and J ends lost 2 bases and 4 bases, in that order; junction bases with no gene match: 6. The CDR3 is made up of 15 amino acids. The V gene's germline CDR1 is SGHDT and CDR2 YYEEEE.

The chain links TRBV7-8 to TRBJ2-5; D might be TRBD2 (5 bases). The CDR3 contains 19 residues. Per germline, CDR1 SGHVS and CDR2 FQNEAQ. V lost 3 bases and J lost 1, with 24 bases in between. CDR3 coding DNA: TGTGCCAGCAGCTTCCCTGCCTCATCATGGGGAGACCCCCAAGAGACCCAGTACTTC. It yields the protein CASSFPASSWGDPQETQYF.

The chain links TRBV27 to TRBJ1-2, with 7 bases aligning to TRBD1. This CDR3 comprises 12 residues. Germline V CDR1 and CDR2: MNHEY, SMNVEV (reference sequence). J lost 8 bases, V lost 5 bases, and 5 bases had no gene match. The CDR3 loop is CASSVTGSGYTF. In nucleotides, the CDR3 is TGTGCCAGCAGTGTGACAGGGAGCGGCTACACCTTC.

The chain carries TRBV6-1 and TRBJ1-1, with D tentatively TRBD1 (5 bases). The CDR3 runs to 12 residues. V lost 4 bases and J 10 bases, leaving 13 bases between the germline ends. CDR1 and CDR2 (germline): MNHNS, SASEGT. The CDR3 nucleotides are TGTGCCAGCAGTGCTAACAGGAGGGGAGCTTTCTTT. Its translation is CASSANRRGAFF.

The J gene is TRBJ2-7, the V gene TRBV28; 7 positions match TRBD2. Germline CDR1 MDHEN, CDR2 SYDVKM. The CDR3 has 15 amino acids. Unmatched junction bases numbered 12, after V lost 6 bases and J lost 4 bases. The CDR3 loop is CASRETSLRGYEQYF. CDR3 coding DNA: TGTGCCAGCAGAGAGACTAGCCTTAGAGGGTACGAGCAGTACTTC.

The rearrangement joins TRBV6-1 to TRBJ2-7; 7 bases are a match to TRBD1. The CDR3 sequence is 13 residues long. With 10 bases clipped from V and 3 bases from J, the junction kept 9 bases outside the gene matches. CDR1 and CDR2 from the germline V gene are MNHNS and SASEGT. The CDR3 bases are TGTGCCACCGCGGACAGGACCGTCTACGAGCAGTACTTC. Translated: CATADRTVYEQYF.

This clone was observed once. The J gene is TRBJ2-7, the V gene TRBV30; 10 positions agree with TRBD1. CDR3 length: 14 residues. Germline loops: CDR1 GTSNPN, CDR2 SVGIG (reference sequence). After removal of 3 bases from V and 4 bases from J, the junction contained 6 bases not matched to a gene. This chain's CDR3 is CAWRKTGGVYEQYF. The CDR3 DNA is TGTGCCTGGAGAAAGACAGGGGGCGTATACGAGCAGTACTTC.

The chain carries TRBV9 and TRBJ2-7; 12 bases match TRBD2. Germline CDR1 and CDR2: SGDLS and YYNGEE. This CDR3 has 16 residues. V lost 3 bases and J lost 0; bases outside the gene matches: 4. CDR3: CASSAGLAGISYEQYF. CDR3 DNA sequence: TGTGCCAGCAGCGCAGGACTAGCGGGAATCTCCTACGAGCAGTACTTC.

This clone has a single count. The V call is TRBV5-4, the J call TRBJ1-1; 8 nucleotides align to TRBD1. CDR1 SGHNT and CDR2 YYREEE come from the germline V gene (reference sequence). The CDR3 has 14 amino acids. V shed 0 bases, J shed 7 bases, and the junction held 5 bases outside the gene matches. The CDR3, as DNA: TGTGCCAGCAGCTTGGCGGCAGGGGGCATTGAAGCTTTCTTT. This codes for CASSLAAGGIEAFF.

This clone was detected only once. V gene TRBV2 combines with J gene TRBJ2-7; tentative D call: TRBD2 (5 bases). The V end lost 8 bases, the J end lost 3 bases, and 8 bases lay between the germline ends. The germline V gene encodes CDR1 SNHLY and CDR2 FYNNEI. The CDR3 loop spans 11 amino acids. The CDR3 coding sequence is TGTGCCAGCGGGGAGCACTACGAGCAGTACTTC. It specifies CASGEHYEQYF. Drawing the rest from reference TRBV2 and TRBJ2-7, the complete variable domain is EPEVTQTPSHQVTQMGQEVILRCVPISNHLYFYWYRQILGQKVEFLVSFYNNEISEKSEIFDDQFSVERPDGSNFTLKIRSTKLEDSAMYFCASGEHYEQYFGPGTRLTVT.

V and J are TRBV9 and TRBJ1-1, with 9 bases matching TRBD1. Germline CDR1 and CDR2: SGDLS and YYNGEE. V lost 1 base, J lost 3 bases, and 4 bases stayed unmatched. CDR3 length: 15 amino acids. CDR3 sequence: CASSVTGTGYTEAFF. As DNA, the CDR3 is TGTGCCAGCAGCGTAACCGGGACAGGGTACACTGAAGCTTTCTTT.

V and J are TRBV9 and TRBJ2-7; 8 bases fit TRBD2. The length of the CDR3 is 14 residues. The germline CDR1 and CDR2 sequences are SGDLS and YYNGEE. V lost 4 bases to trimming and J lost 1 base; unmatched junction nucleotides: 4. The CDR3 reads CASSRGGRSYEQYF. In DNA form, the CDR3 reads TGTGCCAGCAGCCGGGGGGGTAGGTCCTACGAGCAGTACTTC.

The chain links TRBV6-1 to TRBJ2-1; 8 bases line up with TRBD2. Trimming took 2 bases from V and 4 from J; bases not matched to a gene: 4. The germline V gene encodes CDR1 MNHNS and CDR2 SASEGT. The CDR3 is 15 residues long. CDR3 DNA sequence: TGTGCCAGCAGTGAAAACCTAGCGGGTTACAATGAGCAGTTCTTC. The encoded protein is CASSENLAGYNEQFF.

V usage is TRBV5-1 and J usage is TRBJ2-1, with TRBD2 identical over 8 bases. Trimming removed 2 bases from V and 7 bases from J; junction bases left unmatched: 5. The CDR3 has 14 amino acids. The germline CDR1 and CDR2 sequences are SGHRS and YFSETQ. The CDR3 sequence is CASSLSGSINEQFF. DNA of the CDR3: TGCGCCAGCAGCTTAAGCGGGAGTATTAATGAGCAGTTCTTC.

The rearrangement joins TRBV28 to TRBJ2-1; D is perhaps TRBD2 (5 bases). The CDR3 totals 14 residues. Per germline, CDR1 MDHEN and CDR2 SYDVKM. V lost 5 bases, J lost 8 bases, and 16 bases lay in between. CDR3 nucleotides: TGTGCCAGCAGTCCTCCTAAGAAGAGGGATGAGCAGTTCTTC. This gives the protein CASSPPKKRDEQFF.

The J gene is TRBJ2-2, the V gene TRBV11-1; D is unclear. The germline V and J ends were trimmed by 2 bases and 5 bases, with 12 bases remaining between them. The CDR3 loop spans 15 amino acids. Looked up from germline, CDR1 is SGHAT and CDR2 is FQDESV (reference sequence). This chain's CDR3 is CASSLSAAVTGELFF. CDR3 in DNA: TGTGCCAGCAGCTTAAGTGCTGCGGTAACCGGGGAGCTGTTTTTT.